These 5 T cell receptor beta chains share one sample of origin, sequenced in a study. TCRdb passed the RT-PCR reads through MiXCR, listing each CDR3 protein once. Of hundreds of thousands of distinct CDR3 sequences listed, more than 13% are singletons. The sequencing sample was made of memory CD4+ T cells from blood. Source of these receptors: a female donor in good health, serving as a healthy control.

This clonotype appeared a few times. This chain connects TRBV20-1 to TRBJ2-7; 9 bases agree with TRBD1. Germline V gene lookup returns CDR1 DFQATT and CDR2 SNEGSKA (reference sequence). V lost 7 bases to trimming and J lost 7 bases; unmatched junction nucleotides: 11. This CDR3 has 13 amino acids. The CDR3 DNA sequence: TGCAGTGTCGAGGGACAGGGAAGGGGGGAGCAGTACTTC. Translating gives CSVEGQGRGEQYF.

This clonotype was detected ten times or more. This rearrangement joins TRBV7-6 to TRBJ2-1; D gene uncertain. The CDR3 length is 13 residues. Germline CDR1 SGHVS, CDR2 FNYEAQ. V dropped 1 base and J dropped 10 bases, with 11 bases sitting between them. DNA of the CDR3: TGTGCCAGCAGCTTAGGACAAATCGGGGAGCAGTTCTTC. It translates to CASSLGQIGEQFF.

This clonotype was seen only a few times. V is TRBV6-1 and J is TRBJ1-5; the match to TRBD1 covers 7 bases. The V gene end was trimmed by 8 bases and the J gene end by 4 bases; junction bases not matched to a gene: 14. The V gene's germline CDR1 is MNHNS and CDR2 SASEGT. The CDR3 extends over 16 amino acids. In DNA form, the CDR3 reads TGTGCCAGCGGCGTTACAGGGGCAGGAGCGAATCAGCCCCAGCATTTT. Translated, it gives CASGVTGAGANQPQHF.

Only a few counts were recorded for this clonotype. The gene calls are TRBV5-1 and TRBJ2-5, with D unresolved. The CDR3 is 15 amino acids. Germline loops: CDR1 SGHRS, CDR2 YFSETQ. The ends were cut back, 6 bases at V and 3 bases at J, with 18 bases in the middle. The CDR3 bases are TGCGCCAGCACCGAAGGCGCTACTACGGAAGAGACCCAGTACTTC. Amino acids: CASTEGATTEETQYF.

CDR3 region: CASSDSAANTEAFF. Written as DNA, the CDR3 is TGTGCCAGCAGTGATAGTGCGGCTAACACTGAAGCTTTCTTT. The chain joins TRBV25-1 to TRBJ1-1; D uncertain. This CDR3 is built from 14 residues. The V gene lost 3 bases and the J gene lost 2 bases, with 10 bases spanning the gap. CDR1 and CDR2 from the germline V gene are MGHDK and SYGVNS.